One T cell receptor (beta chain) is described in this entry. Its cognate antigen has yet to be identified. No per-base quality is available; no much larger clone lies one base away. Collaborating institutions collected whole blood in K2EDTA tubes following their own protocols. For TCRbeta analysis, collaborator samples were shipped as frozen whole blood, as isolated PBMCs, or as DNA extracted from either sample type. TCRbeta CDR3 regions were amplified from genomic DNA using the immunoSEQ Assay, a bias-controlled multiplex PCR. On the study's bioinformatics: Within the assay, amplification of reference gene primers was used to estimate how many nucleated cells each sample contained. To quantify the absolute abundance of each unique TCRbeta CDR3 rearrangement, sequence reads were collapsed and filtered. For each sample, productive Simpson clonality was calculated by taking the square root of Simpson's diversity index across productive rearrangements. The source is immuneACCESS, and TCRdb retained only in-frame sequences with V and J called. Part of the clones is not carried over; for the studies checked, unresolved V genes explain less than half of this, and the remainder is unexplained. The V and J calls and clone size come from that table; D and trimming were worked out from the DNA. Across this sample there are around 130,000 clones, with about 80% seen only once. 12% of the sample goes to the ten largest clones.

These data originate in a study of blood T cell repertoires in COVID-19 (dated by TCRdb to 2020 to 2021). Regarding the research as a whole: Samples from collaborators originated in the United States, Italy and Spain and spanned both the acute and convalescent phases of COVID-19. The prospective study material was composed of cDNA or gDNA derived from T cells, B-cell-depleted T cells, or PBMCs. Deeply sampled blood TCRbeta repertoires from subjects exposed to, actively infected with, or recovered from COVID-19 were included in the dataset. The repertoires were made available in a free public database intended to serve as a resource for research on the immune response to SARS-CoV-2. Samples were obtained from the ongoing ImmuneRACE study (first 160 participants) and from 1,254 subjects provided by 6 global collaborators. A de-identified subject ID, COVID-19 status, age in years and sex were almost always included in the sample metadata. Where HLA class I and class II types were available, the types were taken from metadata supplied by the sample provider, not from assay-based typing.

The study at large found these results: Clinical and demographic metadata were provided uncurated, with the amount varying by source and participant.

As encoded in the germline V gene, CDR1 is SGHDN while CDR2 is FVKESK. The CDR3 has 14 amino acids, counting the end cysteine and phenylalanine. Solely the CDR3 DNA is kept, with 42 bases framed from the first base. V gives up 4 bases and J gives up 6 bases, and the segment between their germline ends measures 15 bases. The clonotype was recovered from a woman aged 60-70 years with acute or convalescent COVID-19. Sequences were obtained from peripheral blood. Recombination connected TRBV14 to TRBJ1-1, with no D gene named confidently. The encoded CDR3 is CASSLHSGSAEAFF. Here is the DNA: TGTGCCAGCAGCCTCCATTCCGGGTCAGCTGAAGCTTTCTTT.